The clone carrying this T cell receptor beta chain has a count of ten or more. The antigen is undetermined. Patients were left out if they had other autoimmune diseases, uncontrolled infections, pregnancy or lactation. The study amplified TCR beta CDR3 regions using RNA transcripts. First-round RT-PCR employed HTBI primers, with a second-round multiplex PCR after it. MiXCR, run by TCRdb on the multiplex PCR reads, gives a single entry per CDR3 protein. This table has about 1.1 million distinct CDR3 sequences, about 40% appearing once. This entry belongs to a study of Graves' ophthalmopathy and Graves' hyperthyroidism. Study summary: Stable hyperthyroidism denotes an absence of ophthalmopathy throughout 18 months of follow-up.

The study, taken as a whole, reports: Between ophthalmopathy and stable hyperthyroidism, a 13-signature model drew a separation with nearly 90% sensitivity and 70% to 84% specificity. Appearing in blood as well were most expanded thyroid clonotypes above 0.001 frequency.

The CDR3 extends over 14 amino acids. Germline V gives CDR1 DFQATT, CDR2 SNEGSKA (reference sequence). Trimming cost V 6 bases and J 6 bases; bases outside gene matches: 5. The V and J genes are TRBV20-1 and TRBJ2-2; 12 bases fit TRBD2. The TCR was taken from an adult man with Graves' hyperthyroidism. The sequencing sample was made of peripheral blood or thyroid tissue (not recorded which). This chain's CDR3 is CSARGTSGPGELFF. The CDR3 DNA follows: TGCAGTGCCCGGGGGACTAGCGGGCCCGGGGAGCTGTTTTTT.